Below are 4 T cell receptor beta chains sequenced from a single sample in a study of T cell responses to AZD1222 COVID-19 vaccine. This table comes from immunoSEQ multiplex PCR, and its TCRdb copy is limited to in-frame clones, with some not included. The table includes roughly 69,000 clones, 75% to 85% detected once. The sample in question was peripheral blood, obtained 28 days after the second AZD1222 dose. The receptors here all came from an adult who received the AZD1222 COVID-19 vaccine.

This rearrangement joins TRBV5-4 to TRBJ2-3, with D tentatively TRBD2 (6 bases). V was cut by 4 bases and J by 0 bases, with 15 bases left in between. CDR1 SGHNT and CDR2 YYREEE come from the germline V gene (reference sequence). The length of the CDR3 is 16 residues. This CDR3 is CASSPGGTVSTDTQYF. The CDR3 coding sequence is TGTGCCAGCAGCCCTGGCGGGACTGTTAGCACAGATACGCAGTATTTT.

V usage is TRBV10-3 and J usage is TRBJ2-2; perhaps D is TRBD1 or TRBD2 (5 bases each). Germline-derived CDR1 and CDR2 are ENHRY and SYGVKD. V was pared by 0 bases and J by 9 bases, with 11 bases between. CDR3 length: 14 amino acids. This chain's CDR3 is CAISESPQGRELFF. The DNA of the CDR3 is TGTGCCATCAGTGAGTCCCCCCAGGGACGGGAGCTGTTTTTT.

This chain connects TRBV18 to TRBJ2-5; TRBD1 might be the D (6 bases). V dropped 2 bases and J dropped 3 bases, with 13 bases sitting between them. CDR1 and CDR2 (germline): KGHSH, LQKENI. This CDR3 has 15 amino acids. The CDR3 here is CASSPIQGMEETQYF. The CDR3, as DNA: TGTGCCAGCTCACCAATACAGGGAATGGAAGAGACCCAGTACTTC.

This clone has a handful of counts. The chain has TRBV28 and TRBJ1-6; possibly TRBD1 for D (5 bases). V shed 3 bases and J shed 9 bases, with 18 bases lying between them. Germline assignment: CDR1 MDHEN and CDR2 SYDVKM. The CDR3 totals 16 residues. CDR3 bases: TGTGCCAGCAGTTTCTTTACTCTAGGGGCTGGTTCACCCCTCCACTTT. This sequence encodes CASSFFTLGAGSPLHF.